Listed below are T cell receptor beta chains from one sample, sequenced in a study of blood T cell repertoires in COVID-19. Measured with immunoSEQ multiplex PCR; TCRdb has only the in-frame clones, and not every one. The sample lists about 270,000 clones, approximately 86% occurring once. Sequenced: peripheral blood. These receptors came from a man aged 40-49 years with active or convalescent COVID-19. Both conserved end residues are part of each CDR3. The order of the fields is J gene, clone size, V gene, D gene, CDR3 DNA, CDR3 protein. The D gene is left open where the match is weak. The size of a clone is reported for some rows only, either as once, few or many, or as a class for expanded clones.

TRBJ2-7 . TRBV2 . TGTGCCAGCAGTGAACGGGTTCGGGAGCAGTACTTC CASSERVREQYF
TRBJ1-2 . TRBV10-3 . TGTGCCATCAGCCGGGAAGCTAACTATGGCTACACCTTC CAISREANYGYTF
TRBJ1-5 . TRBV4-1 TRBD1 TGCGCCAGCAGCCAAGAGACAGGGGAACAGCCCCAGCATTTT CASSQETGEQPQHF
TRBJ1-5 . TRBV28 . TGTGCCAGCAGTTTTAGGACAGCCACTTATAGCAATCAGCCCCAGCATTTT CASSFRTATYSNQPQHF
TRBJ1-6 . TRBV7-2 . TGTGCCAGCAGCTTAGCGGCCTCCAATTCACCCCTCCACTTT CASSLAASNSPLHF
TRBJ2-7 . TRBV28 . TGTGCCAGCAGCTCATCCCGAGGGGGCTCCTACGAGCAGTACTTC CASSSSRGGSYEQYF
TRBJ2-3 . TRBV7-3 TRBD2 TGTGCCAGCAGCTTAACCTCCGAGGGTAGCGGGGGAGGCACAGATACGCAGTATTTT CASSLTSEGSGGGTDTQYF
TRBJ2-7 many TRBV3-1/TRBV3-2 TRBD2 TGTGCCAGCAGCCTGCACGGGAGGGGCGAGCAGTACTTC CASSLHGRGEQYF
TRBJ2-1 . TRBV15 . TGTGCCACCAGCATCATTACGAGCGGCTACAATGAGCAGTTCTTC CATSIITSGYNEQFF
TRBJ2-5 . TRBV6-5 . TGTGCCAGCAGTTACTCGGGGAGGACTCAAGAGACCCAGTACTTC CASSYSGRTQETQYF
TRBJ1-5 . TRBV5-5 TRBD1 TGTGCCAGCAGCCCAGGGGGTCCGGATCAGCCCCAGCATTTT CASSPGGPDQPQHF
TRBJ1-3 . TRBV6-2/TRBV6-3 . TGTGCCAGCAGTTACCGTTCCAGGGTCTCTGGAAACACCATATATTTT CASSYRSRVSGNTIYF
TRBJ1-2 . TRBV29-1 . TGCAGCGTTGACGGGGAGTTGCTCTATGGCTACACCTTC CSVDGELLYGYTF
TRBJ2-1 . TRBV11-3 TRBD2 TGTGCCAGCAGCTTAGAACTAGCGGGAGCCAGCTCCTACAATGAGCAGTTCTTC CASSLELAGASSYNEQFF
TRBJ2-3 few TRBV11-3 . TGTGCCAGCGGGCCCCGGTCTAGCACAGATACGCAGTATTTT CASGPRSSTDTQYF
TRBJ2-7 . TRBV7-9 TRBD2 TGTGCCAGCAGCCCTCGGGGGGGAAGGCCTTGGGAGCAGTACTTC CASSPRGGRPWEQYF
TRBJ2-1 . TRBV27 . TGTGCCAGCAGTCCGGACTCGAGCTCCTACAATGAGCAGTTCTTC CASSPDSSSYNEQFF
TRBJ2-7 . TRBV9 TRBD1 TGTGCCAGCAGCGCAGGGACAGGAAGCTCCTACGAGCAGTACTTC CASSAGTGSSYEQYF
TRBJ2-7 . TRBV10-1 . TGCGCCAGCAGTGACGGCGGTGTTACTGAGCAGTACTTC CASSDGGVTEQYF
TRBJ2-1 few TRBV6-5 TRBD2 TGTGCCAGCTCTCAAGGACTAGCGGGAGGGTATGAGCAGTTCTTC CASSQGLAGGYEQFF
TRBJ1-4 . TRBV5-1 . TGCGCCAGCAGCTTGGGTCAGTATGAAAAACTGTTTTTT CASSLGQYEKLFF
TRBJ1-1 . TRBV3-1/TRBV3-2 . TGTGCCAGCAGCCATTGGGGGGGGGAAGCTTTCTTT CASSHWGGEAFF